This T cell receptor (beta chain) appears in the sequencing data of a study of metastatic and nonmetastatic thyroid tumors (dated by TCRdb to 2018 to 2020). In terms of the full investigation: For patients with malignant and with benign thyroid disease, the researchers compared repertoires between peripheral blood samples and tumor or nodule tissue samples. Overall results and qualifications from the work: In both blood and tumor samples, TCR beta diversity was reported to be significantly higher in malignant tumors than in benign nodules.

None of the patients had been given any treatment before thyroid surgery. Using T-cell receptor beta sequencing, the researchers looked back retrospectively at clinical samples from patients, gathered between the early 2010s and the late 2010s. The method behind the library was PCR. These reads were obtained on an Illumina HiSeq 4000. High-throughput sequencing was used to profile the TCR beta-chain CDR3 region of each patient. In the original analysis: CDR3 differences across clinicopathological groups were used to build a classifier for discriminating distant-metastatic papillary thyroid cancer patients. The Shannon index was used to assess repertoire diversity, and the Morisita-Horn index was used to assess tumor-blood repertoire similarity. TCRdb reprocessed the public reads (quality trimming at Q25 with fastp, clone calling with MiXCR) and kept in-frame beta chains. TCRdb, not the authors, supplied the V and J calls. In this sample the table shows 27,000 or so clones, over 15% of which occur a single time. Roughly 6.1% of the sample belongs to the ten largest clones.

This clone appeared many times. It has no known antigen specificity. There are no base qualities to consult, and no much larger clone falls within one base. Trimming costs V 6 bases and J 8 bases, and their ends lie 20 bases apart. From cysteine to phenylalanine, the CDR3 is 14 amino acids long. Only the CDR3 portion is preserved as DNA: 42 bases, with reading frame beginning at the first base. The germline V gene (reference sequence) supplies CDR1 DFQATT and CDR2 SNEGSKA. The clonotype originates from a male donor with papillary thyroid cancer or a benign thyroid nodule (not recorded which). Some clones in this sample may be carry-over from other donors' samples. The rearranged segments are TRBV20-1 and TRBJ2-1, and perhaps TRBD2 as D gene, on 5 matching bases. Sequences were obtained from blood. DNA sequence: TGCAGTGCCCTCAATCCGGGATCTTTCGATGAGCAGTTCTTC. Protein translation: CSALNPGSFDEQFF.